This is a list of T cell receptor beta chains from one sample in a study of graft-versus-host responses after intestinal transplantation. Repertoires were generated with immunoSEQ multiplex PCR, while TCRdb's copy carries only in-frame clones and drops some. The profile shows about 94,000 clones, 91% of them singletons. The antigens of these receptors remain unknown. The sequencing used unstimulated CD8+ T cells sorted from spleen or lymph node cells, collected before intestinal transplant. These receptors were collected from a human donor who received an intestinal transplant. Each CDR3 is given with its conserved first and last residue. D genes are given only for firm matches. The size entry is marked missing in some rows and otherwise reads once, few, many or a size class.

NA | TRBJ2-7 | TRBV27 | NA | TGTGCCAGCAGTTTATCGGGGGCAGGGCTTTACTACGAGCAGTACTTC | CASSLSGAGLYYEQYF
NA | TRBJ2-5 | TRBV7-9 | NA | TGTGCCAGCAGCTTAGCTTACTCCGGGACACGCCAAGAGACCCAGTACTTC | CASSLAYSGTRQETQYF
NA | TRBJ2-7 | TRBV6-5 | NA | TGTGCCAGCAGCCCCGACTGGCCCTACGAGCAGTACTTC | CASSPDWPYEQYF
few | TRBJ2-7 | TRBV5-6 | NA | TGTGCCAGCAGCTTGGGATGGAGGGAGCAGTACTTC | CASSLGWREQYF
NA | TRBJ1-5 | TRBV2 | NA | TGTGCCAGCAGAAGTACAGGGTCCAATCAGCCCCAGCATTTT | CASRSTGSNQPQHF
NA | TRBJ1-1 | TRBV6-4 | TRBD1 | TGTGCCAGCAGGGCCCAGGGACAGGGATGCACTGAAGCTTTCTTT | CASRAQGQGCTEAFF
NA | TRBJ2-7 | TRBV9 | TRBD2 | TGTGCCAGCAGCGTAGGTGGGGGGGGGAGCGAGCAGTACTTC | CASSVGGGGSEQYF
NA | TRBJ2-7 | TRBV4-1 | NA | TGCGCCAGCAGCCTCAGGACAGAGAAGTACGAGCAGTACTTC | CASSLRTEKYEQYF
NA | TRBJ1-2 | TRBV4-1 | NA | TGCGCCAGCAGCCAAGCCAGGACTCCCTATGGCTACACCTTC | CASSQARTPYGYTF
NA | TRBJ2-1 | TRBV11-2 | TRBD2 | TGTGCCAGCAGCTTAGTAGGTAGCGGGGACTACAATGAGCAGTTCTTC | CASSLVGSGDYNEQFF
NA | TRBJ2-3 | TRBV30 | TRBD2 | TGTGCCTGGAAAGGACTAGCGGGGGGGCGGGATACGCAGTATTTT | CAWKGLAGGRDTQYF
NA | TRBJ2-7 | TRBV19 | TRBD1 | TGTGCCAGTGTTCCCCCCAGGACAGGTGACGAGCAGTACTTC | CASVPPRTGDEQYF
NA | TRBJ2-7 | TRBV6-1 | TRBD2 | TGTGCCAGCAGTGAAGCGCGGGAGAGCTCCTACGAGCAGTACTTC | CASSEARESSYEQYF
NA | TRBJ1-5 | TRBV28 | TRBD1 | TGTGCCAGCAGCGGGGGACAGGGTAGTCAGCCCCAGCATTTT | CASSGGQGSQPQHF
NA | TRBJ2-4 | TRBV4-3 | NA | TGCGCCAGCAGCCAAGATAGACTAGCCAAAAACATTCAGTACTTC | CASSQDRLAKNIQYF
NA | TRBJ2-1 | TRBV19 | TRBD2 | TGTGCCAGTAGTATATTGAGCGGGGGGAGCTCCTACAATGAGCAGTTCTTC | CASSILSGGSSYNEQFF
NA | TRBJ2-7 | TRBV10-2 | TRBD2 | TGCGCCAGCAGTGAGATTGCGGGCAGGGAGGGCTACGAGCAGTACTTC | CASSEIAGREGYEQYF
NA | TRBJ1-2 | TRBV19 | TRBD1 | TGTGCCAGTAGTGACAGGGTCCCCTGGGGCTACACCTTC | CASSDRVPWGYTF
NA | TRBJ1-5 | TRBV15 | NA | TGTGCCACCAGGGGACTCAATTTTGGTAGGGATCAGCCCCAGCATTTT | CATRGLNFGRDQPQHF
NA | TRBJ2-5 | TRBV5-6 | TRBD2 | TGTGCCAGCAGCTTGGGGGCTAGCGGGCCCCAAGAGACCCAGTACTTC | CASSLGASGPQETQYF
NA | TRBJ2-1 | TRBV27 | TRBD2 | TGTGCCAGCAGTTTAGGTACTAGCGGTTACAATGAGCAGTTCTTC | CASSLGTSGYNEQFF
NA | TRBJ2-7 | TRBV28 | TRBD1 | TGTGCCAGCAGTTTAAAATTTGGAGCCGGGACAGGGTCCTTCTACGAGCAGTACTTC | CASSLKFGAGTGSFYEQYF
NA | TRBJ2-5 | TRBV2 | NA | TGTGCCAGCAGTGAGGGAGAGTGGTTCCTCCAAGAGACCCAGTACTTC | CASSEGEWFLQETQYF
NA | TRBJ1-5 | TRBV4-1 | TRBD1 | TGCGCCAGCAGCCAAGGCGAGACAGGGGAACAGCCCCAGCATTTT | CASSQGETGEQPQHF
NA | TRBJ2-2 | TRBV27 | NA | TGTGCCACCTCGGGAGTAAGGGATGTCGGGGAGCTGTTTTTT | CATSGVRDVGELFF
NA | TRBJ1-4 | TRBV5-6 | NA | TGTGCCAGCAGCTTGGGAGGGTATGGGGAAAAACTGTTTTTT | CASSLGGYGEKLFF
once | TRBJ2-7 | TRBV4-1 | TRBD2 | TGCGCCAGCAGCCAATTCGCGGGAGGGCCAACCGACGAGCAGTACTTC | CASSQFAGGPTDEQYF
NA | TRBJ1-6 | TRBV9 | TRBD1 | TGTGCCAGCAGCCAGCAGGGGGTGGATTCACCCCTCCACTTT | CASSQQGVDSPLHF
NA | TRBJ2-3 | TRBV30 | NA | NA | CAWSVPPSRDTQYF
NA | TRBJ2-7 | TRBV11-2 | TRBD1 | TGTGCCAGCAGCTTCGGGACAGCCTCCTACGAGCAGTACTTC | CASSFGTASYEQYF
NA | TRBJ2-7 | TRBV18 | TRBD1 | TGTGCCAGCTCACCAGGGACAGGGCGCCGGGAGCAGTACTTC | CASSPGTGRREQYF
NA | TRBJ1-3 | TRBV7-6 | NA | TGTGCCAGCAGCCCCTCTGGGGGGTCTGGAAACACCATATATTTT | CASSPSGGSGNTIYF
NA | TRBJ1-2 | TRBV13 | TRBD1 | TGTGCCAGCAGCCCGGGACAGTTACCCTATGGCTACACCTTC | CASSPGQLPYGYTF
once | TRBJ2-3 | TRBV4-3 | TRBD2 | TGCGCCAGCAGCCAAGGGCCTAGCGGGGGCACAGATACGCAGTATTTT | CASSQGPSGGTDTQYF
NA | TRBJ1-2 | TRBV30 | NA | TGTGCCTGGAGGGAGACGGGGAACTATGGCTACACCTTC | CAWRETGNYGYTF
NA | TRBJ2-7 | TRBV18 | NA | TGTGCCAGCTCACCAGACTACCTCGGCAGGTCGGTGGACGAGCAGTACTTC | CASSPDYLGRSVDEQYF